This T cell receptor beta chain was obtained from a study of cytomegalovirus exposure and HLA in healthy donors. General observations from the study: The authors listed 150 to 200 TCR beta chains as cytomegalovirus-associated. Subsequent analysis revealed that first-cohort TCR clusters tended to co-occur in the 120 or so validation repertoires. A few CMV-associated chains proved CMV antigen-specific in vitro.

Separation from the approximately 710-subject first cohort characterized the roughly 130-subject validation cohort, to which the donors belonged. This clone showed up just a few times. Its cognate antigen is unknown. Using immunoSEQ multiplex PCR, the repertoire was profiled, and TCRdb retains in-frame clones only, with some absent. The data hold 45,000 to 65,000 clones, with around nine tenths observed a single time. CDR1 and CDR2 from the germline V gene are MNHEY and SVGAGI. The ends lost 7 bases at V and 1 base at J; junction bases unmatched: 10. The CDR3 runs to 15 residues. The clonotype originates from a man younger than 30 in good health and CMV-seronegative. The V gene is TRBV6-5, the J gene TRBJ2-7; 7 bases map to TRBD1. Sequencing was done on a sample of PBMCs. This chain's CDR3 is CASNPSPGQSYEQYF. The CDR3 region has the DNA TGTGCCAGCAACCCATCCCCGGGACAGTCCTACGAGCAGTACTTC.